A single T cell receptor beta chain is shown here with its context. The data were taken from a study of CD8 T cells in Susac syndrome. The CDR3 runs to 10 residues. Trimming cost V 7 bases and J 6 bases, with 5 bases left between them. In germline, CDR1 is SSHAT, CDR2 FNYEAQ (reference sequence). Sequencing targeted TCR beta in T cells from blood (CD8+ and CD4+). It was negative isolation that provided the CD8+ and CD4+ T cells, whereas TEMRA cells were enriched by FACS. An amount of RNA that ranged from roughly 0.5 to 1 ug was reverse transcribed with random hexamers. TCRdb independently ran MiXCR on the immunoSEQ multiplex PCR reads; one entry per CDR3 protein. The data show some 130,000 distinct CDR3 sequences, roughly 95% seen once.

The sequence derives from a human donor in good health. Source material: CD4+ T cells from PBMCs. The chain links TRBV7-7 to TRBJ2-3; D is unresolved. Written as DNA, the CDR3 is TGTGCCAGCAAGAGGGATACGCAGTATTTT. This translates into CASKRDTQYF.